This paragraph reports one T cell receptor beta chain. CDR3 length: 15 amino acids. The ends lost 5 bases at V and 8 bases at J; junction bases unmatched: 11. Germline V gene data show CDR1 as SGHDN and CDR2 as FVKESK. This entry comes from a study of shared T cell receptors in the human thymus. The method was immunoSEQ multiplex PCR; TCRdb's version includes in-frame clones alone and lacks a portion of them. The data contain under 850,000 clones, approximately 88% of them singletons. These data were also reused for a study on human thymus T cells. That work states: It was healthy Finnish infants having corrective surgery for congenital heart defects who were the donors. Corrective cardiac surgery supplied the resected thymus tissue. Across thymic and blood repertoires, the usage of V and J genes appeared to be biased. Related studies noted strongly shared thymic repertoires across unrelated people.

The source of this sequence is a boy under two years old with a congenital heart defect. The chain links TRBV14 to TRBJ2-1; 8 bases are shared with TRBD2. The sequencing sample was made of thymocytes. CDR3 sequence (DNA): TGTGCCAGCAGCTCCGGACCGGGAGGGGTCCATGAGCAGTTCTTC. It yields the protein CASSSGPGGVHEQFF.